These 5 T cell receptor beta chains originate from one sample sequenced in a study of cytomegalovirus exposure and HLA in healthy donors. The PCR contained 60 Vbeta and 13 Jbeta primers. Generated by immunoSEQ multiplex PCR, the TCRdb table keeps only in-frame clones and is missing some. This table holds about 62,000 clones, 65% to 75% found once. Sequencing used PBMCs. All receptors derive from a woman between 25 and 40 years old in good health and CMV-seronegative.

This clone showed up just once. This chain joins TRBV19 and TRBJ2-7; D remains unclear. CDR3 length: 15 amino acids. Deletions cut 3 bases from V and 1 base from J, with 13 bases between. The germline gives CDR1 LNHDA, CDR2 SQIVND (reference sequence). For the CDR3, the DNA is TGTGCCAGTAGTATTCACGTCGACATATCCTACGAGCAGTACTTC. Protein: CASSIHVDISYEQYF. Combining the CDR3 with reference TRBV19 and TRBJ2-7 gives the whole variable domain DGGITQSPKYLFRKEGQNVTLSCEQNLNHDAMYWYRQDPGQGLRLIYYSQIVNDFQKGDIAEGYSVSREKKESFPLTVTSAQKNPTAFYLCASSIHVDISYEQYFGPGTRLTVT.

In nucleotides, the CDR3 is TGTGCCAGTAGTCTTTCGAGCGAAGCCGGGGAGCTGTTTTTT. As protein: CASSLSSEAGELFF. V gene TRBV19 combines with J gene TRBJ2-2; D is undetermined. The CDR3 runs 14 residues. CDR1 LNHDA and CDR2 SQIVND come from the germline V gene (reference sequence). The ends were cut back, 5 bases at V and 6 bases at J, with 13 bases in the middle.

V usage is TRBV11-2 and J usage is TRBJ1-4; maybe TRBD1 (5 bases). Germline V gene data show CDR1 as SGHAT and CDR2 as FQNNGV. The V end lost 5 bases, the J end lost 5 bases, and 18 bases lay between the germline ends. This CDR3 spans 16 amino acids. CDR3 sequence reads: CASSPGGSGRNEKLFF. The CDR3 DNA follows: TGTGCCAGCAGCCCTGGGGGATCAGGGAGGAATGAAAAACTGTTTTTT.

The chain employs TRBV2 and TRBJ2-7; D is undetermined. CDR3 size: 11 residues. V was cut by 6 bases and J by 4 bases, with 7 bases left in between. CDR1 SNHLY and CDR2 FYNNEI come from the germline V gene. CDR3 region: CASSLNYEQYF. CDR3 coding DNA: TGTGCCAGCAGCTTAAATTACGAGCAGTACTTC.

This rearrangement joins TRBV7-9 to TRBJ2-7; the D gene is possibly TRBD1 (6 bases). CDR1 is SEHNR, CDR2 FQNEAQ, per germline (reference sequence). V lost 1 base, J lost 3 bases, and 13 bases lay in between. The CDR3 runs to 15 residues. CDR3 in amino acids: CASSLVQGRGYEQYF. CDR3 in DNA: TGTGCCAGCAGCTTAGTGCAGGGCAGGGGCTACGAGCAGTACTTC.